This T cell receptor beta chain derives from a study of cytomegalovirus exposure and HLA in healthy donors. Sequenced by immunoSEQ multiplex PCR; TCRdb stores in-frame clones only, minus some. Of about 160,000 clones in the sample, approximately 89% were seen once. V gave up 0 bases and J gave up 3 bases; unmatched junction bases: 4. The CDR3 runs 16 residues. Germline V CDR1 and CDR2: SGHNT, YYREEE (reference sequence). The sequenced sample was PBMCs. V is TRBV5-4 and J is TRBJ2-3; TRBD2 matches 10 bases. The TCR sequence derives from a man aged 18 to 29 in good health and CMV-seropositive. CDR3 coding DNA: TGTGCCAGCAGCTTGGCTAGCGGGAGAACAACAGATACGCAGTATTTT. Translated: CASSLASGRTTDTQYF. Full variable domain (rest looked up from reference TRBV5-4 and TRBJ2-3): ETGVTQSPTHLIKTRGQQVTLRCSSQSGHNTVSWYQQALGQGPQFIFQYYREEENGRGNFPPRFSGLQFPNYSSELNVNALELDDSALYLCASSLASGRTTDTQYFGPGTRLTVL.